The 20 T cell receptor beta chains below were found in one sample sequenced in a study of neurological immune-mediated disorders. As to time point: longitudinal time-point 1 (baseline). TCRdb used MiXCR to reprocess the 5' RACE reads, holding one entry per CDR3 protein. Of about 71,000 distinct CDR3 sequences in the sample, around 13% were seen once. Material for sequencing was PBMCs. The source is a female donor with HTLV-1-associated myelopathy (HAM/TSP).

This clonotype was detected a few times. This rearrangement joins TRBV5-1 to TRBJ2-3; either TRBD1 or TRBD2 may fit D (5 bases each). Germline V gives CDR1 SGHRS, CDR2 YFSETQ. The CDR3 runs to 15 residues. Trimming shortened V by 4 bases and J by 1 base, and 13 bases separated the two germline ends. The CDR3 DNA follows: TGCGCCAGCAGCCCCCGGGTGGGGGGCACAGATACGCAGTATTTT. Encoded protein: CASSPRVGGTDTQYF. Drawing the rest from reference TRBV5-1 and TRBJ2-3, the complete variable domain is KAGVTQTPRYLIKTRGQQVTLSCSPISGHRSVSWYQQTPGQGLQFLFEYFSETQRNKGNFPGRFSGRQFSNSRSEMNVSTLELGDSALYLCASSPRVGGTDTQYFGPGTRLTVL.

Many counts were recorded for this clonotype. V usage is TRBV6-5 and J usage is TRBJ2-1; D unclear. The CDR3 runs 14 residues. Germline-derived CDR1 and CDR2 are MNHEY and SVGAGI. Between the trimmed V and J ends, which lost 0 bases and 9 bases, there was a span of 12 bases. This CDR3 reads CASSYSVGHGEQFF. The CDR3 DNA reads TGTGCCAGCAGTTACTCTGTAGGGCATGGTGAGCAGTTCTTC.

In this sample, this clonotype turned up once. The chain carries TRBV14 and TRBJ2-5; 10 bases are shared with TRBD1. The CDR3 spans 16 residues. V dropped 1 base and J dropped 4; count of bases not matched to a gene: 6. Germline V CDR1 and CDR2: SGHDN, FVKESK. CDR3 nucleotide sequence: TGTGCCAGCAGCCAAGGGCCGGGACAGGGGACAGAGACCCAGTACTTC. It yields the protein CASSQGPGQGTETQYF.

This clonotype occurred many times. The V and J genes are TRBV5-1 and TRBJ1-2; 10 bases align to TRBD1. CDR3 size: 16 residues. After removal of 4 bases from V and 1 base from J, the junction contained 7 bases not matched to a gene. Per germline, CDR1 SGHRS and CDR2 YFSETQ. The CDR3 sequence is CASSPPRTGGNYGYTF. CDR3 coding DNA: TGCGCCAGCAGCCCCCCACGGACAGGGGGTAACTATGGCTACACCTTC.

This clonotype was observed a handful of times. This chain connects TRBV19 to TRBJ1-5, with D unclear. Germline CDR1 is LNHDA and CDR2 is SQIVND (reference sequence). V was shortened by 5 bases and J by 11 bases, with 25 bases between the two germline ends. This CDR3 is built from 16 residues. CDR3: CASSAKTPGFIKTQHF. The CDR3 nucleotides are TGTGCCAGTAGTGCCAAGACTCCGGGATTTATTAAGACCCAGCATTTT.

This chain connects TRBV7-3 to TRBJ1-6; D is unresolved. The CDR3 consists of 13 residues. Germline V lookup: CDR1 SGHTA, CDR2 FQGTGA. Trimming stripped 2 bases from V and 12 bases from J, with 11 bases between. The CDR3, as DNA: TGTGCCAGCAGCTTAGACACGTCTAAACCCCTCCACTTT. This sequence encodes CASSLDTSKPLHF.

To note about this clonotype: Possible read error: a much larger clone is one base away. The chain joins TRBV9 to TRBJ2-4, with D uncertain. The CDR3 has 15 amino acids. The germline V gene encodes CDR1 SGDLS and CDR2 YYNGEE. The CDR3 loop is CANSVEPRKGNIQYF. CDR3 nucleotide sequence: TGTGCCAACAGCGTAGAACCCCGGAAAGGAAACATTCAGTACTTC.

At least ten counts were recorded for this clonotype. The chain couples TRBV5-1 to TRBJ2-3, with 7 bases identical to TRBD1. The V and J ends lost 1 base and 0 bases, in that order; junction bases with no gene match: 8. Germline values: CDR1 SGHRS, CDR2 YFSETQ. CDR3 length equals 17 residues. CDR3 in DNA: TGCGCCAGCAGCTTGTACGTCCGGACAGGAAGCACAGATACGCAGTATTTT. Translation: CASSLYVRTGSTDTQYF.

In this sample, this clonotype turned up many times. The CDR3 region has the DNA TGTGCCAGCAGACTAGCGGGGGGCGGTTACGAGCAGTACTTC. It codes for CASRLAGGGYEQYF. This sequence joins TRBV27 and TRBJ2-7; TRBD2 aligns across 12 bases. J gave up 4 bases and V 6 bases, and 4 bases lay outside the gene matches. Germline CDR1 MNHEY, CDR2 SMNVEV (reference sequence). CDR3 size: 14 residues.

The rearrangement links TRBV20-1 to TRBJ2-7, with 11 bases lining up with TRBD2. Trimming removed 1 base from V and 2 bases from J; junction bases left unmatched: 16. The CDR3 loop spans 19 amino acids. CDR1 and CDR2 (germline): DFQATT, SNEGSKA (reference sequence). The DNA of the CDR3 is TGCAGTGCTAGAGCCCGGGGGGGGGCTAGCGGGGGGTCAACCTACGAGCAGTACTTC. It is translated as CSARARGGASGGSTYEQYF.

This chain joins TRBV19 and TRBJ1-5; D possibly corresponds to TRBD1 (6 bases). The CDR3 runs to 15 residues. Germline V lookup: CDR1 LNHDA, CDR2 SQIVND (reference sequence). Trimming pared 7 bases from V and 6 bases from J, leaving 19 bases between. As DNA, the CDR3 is TGTGCCAGTACCGATAACCCGGCAGGGGCTCAGCCCCAGCATTTT. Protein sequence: CASTDNPAGAQPQHF.

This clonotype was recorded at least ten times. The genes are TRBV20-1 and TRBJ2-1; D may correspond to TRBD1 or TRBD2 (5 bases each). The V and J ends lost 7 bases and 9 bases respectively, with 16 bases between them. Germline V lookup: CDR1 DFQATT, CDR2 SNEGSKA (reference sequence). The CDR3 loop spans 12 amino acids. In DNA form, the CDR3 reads TGCAGTGGTTTTGGGGGAATGGGTGAGCAGTTCTTC. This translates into CSGFGGMGEQFF.

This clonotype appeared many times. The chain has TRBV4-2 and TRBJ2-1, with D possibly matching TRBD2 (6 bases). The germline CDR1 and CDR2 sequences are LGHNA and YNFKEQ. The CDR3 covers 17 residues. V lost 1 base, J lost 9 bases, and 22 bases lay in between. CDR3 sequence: CASSQGLQVGGQGEQFF. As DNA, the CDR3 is TGTGCCAGCAGCCAAGGGCTCCAGGTGGGGGGTCAGGGTGAGCAGTTCTTC.

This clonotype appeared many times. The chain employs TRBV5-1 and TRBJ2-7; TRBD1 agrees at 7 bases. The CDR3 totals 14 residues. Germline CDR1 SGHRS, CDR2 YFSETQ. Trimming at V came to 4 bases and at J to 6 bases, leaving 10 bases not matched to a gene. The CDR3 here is CASSTRQGGFEQYF. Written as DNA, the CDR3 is TGCGCCAGCAGCACCAGACAGGGTGGGTTCGAGCAGTACTTC.

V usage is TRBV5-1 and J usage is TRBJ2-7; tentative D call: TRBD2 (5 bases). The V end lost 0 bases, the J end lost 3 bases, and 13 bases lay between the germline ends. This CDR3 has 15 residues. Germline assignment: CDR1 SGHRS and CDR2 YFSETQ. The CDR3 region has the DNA TGCGCCAGCAGCTTGGAGCCCGGGATTTACTACGAGCAGTACTTC. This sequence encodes CASSLEPGIYYEQYF.

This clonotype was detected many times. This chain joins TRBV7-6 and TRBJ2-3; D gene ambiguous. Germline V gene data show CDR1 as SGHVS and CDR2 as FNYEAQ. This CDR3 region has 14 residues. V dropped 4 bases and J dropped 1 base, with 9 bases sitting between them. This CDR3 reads CASSSTSRTDTQYF. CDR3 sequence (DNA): TGTGCCAGCAGCTCGACTTCTCGCACAGATACGCAGTATTTT.

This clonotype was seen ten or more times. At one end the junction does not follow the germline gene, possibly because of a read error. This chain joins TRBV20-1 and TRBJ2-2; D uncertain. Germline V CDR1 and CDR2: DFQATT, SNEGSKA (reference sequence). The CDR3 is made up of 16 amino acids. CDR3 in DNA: TGCAGTGCTCCGCAGTTGGGCAACCAGAACGCCGGGGAGCTGTTTTTT. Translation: CSAPQLGNQNAGELFF.

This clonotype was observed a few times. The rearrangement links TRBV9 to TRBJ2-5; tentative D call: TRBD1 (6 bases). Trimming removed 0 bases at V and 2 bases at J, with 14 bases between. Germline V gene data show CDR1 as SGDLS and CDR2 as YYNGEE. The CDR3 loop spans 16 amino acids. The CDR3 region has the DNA TGTGCCAGCAGCGTAGGACCGCCCAGGGGACAAGAGACCCAGTACTTC. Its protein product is CASSVGPPRGQETQYF. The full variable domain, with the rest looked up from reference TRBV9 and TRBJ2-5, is DSGVTQTPKHLITATGQRVTLRCSPRSGDLSVYWYQQSLDQGLQFLIQYYNGEERAKGNILERFSAQQFPDLHSELNLSSLELGDSALYFCASSVGPPRGQETQYFGPGTRLLVL.

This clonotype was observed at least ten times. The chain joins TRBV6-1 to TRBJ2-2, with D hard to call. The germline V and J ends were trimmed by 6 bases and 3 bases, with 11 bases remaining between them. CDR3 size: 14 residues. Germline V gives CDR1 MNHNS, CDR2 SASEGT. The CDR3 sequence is CASSHSSDTGELFF. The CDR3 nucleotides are TGTGCCAGCAGCCACAGTAGTGACACCGGGGAGCTGTTTTTT.

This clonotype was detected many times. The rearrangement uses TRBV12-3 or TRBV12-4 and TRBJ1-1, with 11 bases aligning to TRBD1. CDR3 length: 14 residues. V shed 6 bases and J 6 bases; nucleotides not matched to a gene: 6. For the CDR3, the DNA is TGTGCCAGCAGCCGGACAGGGGGCCACGCTGAAGCTTTCTTT. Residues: CASSRTGGHAEAFF.